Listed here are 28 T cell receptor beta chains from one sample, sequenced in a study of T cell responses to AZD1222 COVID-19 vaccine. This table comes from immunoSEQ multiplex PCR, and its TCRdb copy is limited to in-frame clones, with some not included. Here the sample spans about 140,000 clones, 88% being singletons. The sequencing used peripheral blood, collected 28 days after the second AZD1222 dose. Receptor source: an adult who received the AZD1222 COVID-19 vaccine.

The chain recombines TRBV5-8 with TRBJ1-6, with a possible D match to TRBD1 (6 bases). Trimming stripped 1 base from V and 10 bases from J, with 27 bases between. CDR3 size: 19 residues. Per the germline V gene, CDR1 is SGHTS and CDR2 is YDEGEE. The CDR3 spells CASSLSSWGATGSRSPLHF. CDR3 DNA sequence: TGTGCCAGCAGCTTGTCATCATGGGGGGCCACGGGATCAAGATCACCCCTCCACTTT.

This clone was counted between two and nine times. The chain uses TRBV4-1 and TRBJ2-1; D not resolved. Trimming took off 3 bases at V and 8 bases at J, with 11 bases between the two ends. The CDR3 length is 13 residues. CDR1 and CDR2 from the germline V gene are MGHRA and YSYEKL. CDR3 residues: CASSHPPDYEQFF. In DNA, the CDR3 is TGCGCCAGCAGCCATCCCCCGGATTATGAGCAGTTCTTC.

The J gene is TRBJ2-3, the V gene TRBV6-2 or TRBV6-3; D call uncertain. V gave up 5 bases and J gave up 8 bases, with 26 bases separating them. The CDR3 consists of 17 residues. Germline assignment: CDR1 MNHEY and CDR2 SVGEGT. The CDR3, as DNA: TGTGCCAGCAGTGCTCGCCGAAGGCTGGATAGGATCGTTACGCAGTATTTT. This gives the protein CASSARRRLDRIVTQYF.

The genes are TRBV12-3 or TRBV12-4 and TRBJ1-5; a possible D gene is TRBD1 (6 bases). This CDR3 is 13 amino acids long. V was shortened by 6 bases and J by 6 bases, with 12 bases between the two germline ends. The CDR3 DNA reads TGTGCCAGCAGCAGGACAGTAGGTCAGCCCCAGCATTTT. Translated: CASSRTVGQPQHF.

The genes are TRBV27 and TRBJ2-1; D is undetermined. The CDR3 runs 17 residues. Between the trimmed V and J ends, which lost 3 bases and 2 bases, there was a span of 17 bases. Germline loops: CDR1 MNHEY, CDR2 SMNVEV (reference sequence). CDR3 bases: TGTGCCAGCAGTTTCGCTCGACGGGCGGCCGCCTACAATGAGCAGTTCTTC. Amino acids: CASSFARRAAAYNEQFF.

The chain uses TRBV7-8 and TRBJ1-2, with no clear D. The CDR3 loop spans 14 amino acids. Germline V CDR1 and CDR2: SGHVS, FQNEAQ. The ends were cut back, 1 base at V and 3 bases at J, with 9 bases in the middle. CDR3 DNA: TGTGCCAGCAGCTTAGGGGGTTTTCACTATGGCTACACCTTC. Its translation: CASSLGGFHYGYTF.

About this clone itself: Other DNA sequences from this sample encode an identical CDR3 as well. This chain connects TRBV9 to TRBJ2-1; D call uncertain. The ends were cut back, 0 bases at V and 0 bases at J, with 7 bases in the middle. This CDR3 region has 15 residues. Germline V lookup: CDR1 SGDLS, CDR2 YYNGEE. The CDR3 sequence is CASSVGGDSYNEQFF. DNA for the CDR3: TGTGCCAGCAGCGTAGGCGGCGACTCCTACAATGAGCAGTTCTTC.

DNA of the CDR3: TGTGCCAGCCTAGGGGGCCGAAACACCATATATTTT. It specifies CASLGGRNTIYF. This chain connects TRBV7-3 to TRBJ1-3; 7 positions agree with TRBD1. This CDR3 spans 12 amino acids. The germline V gene encodes CDR1 SGHTA and CDR2 FQGTGA. Losses at the gene ends were 8 bases for V and 5 bases for J; bases not matched to a gene: 3.

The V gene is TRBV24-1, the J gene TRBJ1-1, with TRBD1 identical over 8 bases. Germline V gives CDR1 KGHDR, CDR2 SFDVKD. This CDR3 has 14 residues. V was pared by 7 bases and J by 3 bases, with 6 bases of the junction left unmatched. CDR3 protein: CATRGQGADTEAFF. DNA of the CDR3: TGTGCCACCAGGGGGCAGGGGGCGGACACTGAAGCTTTCTTT.

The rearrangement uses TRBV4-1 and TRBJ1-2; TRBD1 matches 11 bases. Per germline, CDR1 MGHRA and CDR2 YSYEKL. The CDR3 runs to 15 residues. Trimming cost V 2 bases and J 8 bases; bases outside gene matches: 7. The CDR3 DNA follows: TGCGCCAGCAGCCAACGGACAGGGGGCGCGTCCGGCTACACCTTC. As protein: CASSQRTGGASGYTF.

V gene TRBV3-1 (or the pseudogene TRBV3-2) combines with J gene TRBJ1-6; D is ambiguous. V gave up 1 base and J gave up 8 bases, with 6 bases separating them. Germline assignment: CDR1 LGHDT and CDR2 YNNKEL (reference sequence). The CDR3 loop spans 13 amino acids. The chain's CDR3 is CASSQGRDSPLHF. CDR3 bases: TGTGCCAGCAGCCAAGGTCGGGATTCACCCCTCCACTTT.

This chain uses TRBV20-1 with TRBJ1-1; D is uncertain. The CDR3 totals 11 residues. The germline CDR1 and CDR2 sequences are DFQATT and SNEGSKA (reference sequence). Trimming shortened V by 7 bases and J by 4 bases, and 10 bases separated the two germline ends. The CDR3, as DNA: TGCAGTGTAGAGAGGAGCACTGAAGCTTTCTTT. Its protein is CSVERSTEAFF.

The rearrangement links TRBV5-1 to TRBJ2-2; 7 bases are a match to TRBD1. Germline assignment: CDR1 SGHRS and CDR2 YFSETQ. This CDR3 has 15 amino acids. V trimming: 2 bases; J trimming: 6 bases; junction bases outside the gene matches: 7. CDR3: CASSLVRGQAGELFF. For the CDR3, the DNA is TGCGCCAGCAGCTTAGTGAGGGGGCAAGCCGGGGAGCTGTTTTTT.

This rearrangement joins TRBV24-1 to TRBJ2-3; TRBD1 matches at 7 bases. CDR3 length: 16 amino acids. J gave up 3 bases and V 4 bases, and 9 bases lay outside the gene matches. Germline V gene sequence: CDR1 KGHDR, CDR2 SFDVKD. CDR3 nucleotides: TGTGCCACCAGTGACCAGTCACAGGGGCCGACAGATACGCAGTATTTT. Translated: CATSDQSQGPTDTQYF.

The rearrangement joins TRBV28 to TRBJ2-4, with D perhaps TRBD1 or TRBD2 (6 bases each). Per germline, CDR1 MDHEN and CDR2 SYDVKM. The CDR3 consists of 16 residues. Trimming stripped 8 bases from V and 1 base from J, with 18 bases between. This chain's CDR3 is CASAWGAGRAKNIQYF. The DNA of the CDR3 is TGTGCCAGCGCCTGGGGGGCAGGGAGGGCCAAAAACATTCAGTACTTC.

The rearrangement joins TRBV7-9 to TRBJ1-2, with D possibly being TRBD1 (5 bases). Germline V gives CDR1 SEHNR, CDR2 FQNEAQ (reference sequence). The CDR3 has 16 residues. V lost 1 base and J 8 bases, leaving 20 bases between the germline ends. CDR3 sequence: CASSLGQASGLVGYTF. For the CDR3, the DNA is TGTGCCAGCAGCTTAGGCCAGGCGTCAGGGTTAGTCGGCTACACCTTC. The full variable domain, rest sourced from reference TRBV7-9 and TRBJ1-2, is DTGVSQNPRHKITKRGQNVTFRCDPISEHNRLYWYRQTLGQGPEFLTYFQNEAQLEKSRLLSDRFSAERPKGSFSTLEIQRTEQGDSAMYLCASSLGQASGLVGYTFGSGTRLTVV.

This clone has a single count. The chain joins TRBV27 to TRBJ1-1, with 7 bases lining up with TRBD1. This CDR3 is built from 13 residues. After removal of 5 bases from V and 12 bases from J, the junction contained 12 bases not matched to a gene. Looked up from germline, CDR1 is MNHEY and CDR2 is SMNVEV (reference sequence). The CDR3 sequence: CASSPTGFKRSFF. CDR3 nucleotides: TGTGCCAGCAGTCCGACAGGGTTCAAGCGGTCTTTCTTT.

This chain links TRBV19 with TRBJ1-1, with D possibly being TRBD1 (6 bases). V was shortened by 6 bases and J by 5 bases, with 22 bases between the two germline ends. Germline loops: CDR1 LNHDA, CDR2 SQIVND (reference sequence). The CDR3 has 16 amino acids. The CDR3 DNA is TGTGCCAGTAGCCTCCAGGGGAGTTTCTCGATTACTGAAGCTTTCTTT. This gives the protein CASSLQGSFSITEAFF.

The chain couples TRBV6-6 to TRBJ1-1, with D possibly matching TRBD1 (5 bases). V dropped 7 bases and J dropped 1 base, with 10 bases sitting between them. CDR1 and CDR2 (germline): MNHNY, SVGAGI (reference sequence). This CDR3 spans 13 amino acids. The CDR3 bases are TGTGCCAGCACCTGGACAAAGAACACTGAAGCTTTCTTT. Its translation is CASTWTKNTEAFF.

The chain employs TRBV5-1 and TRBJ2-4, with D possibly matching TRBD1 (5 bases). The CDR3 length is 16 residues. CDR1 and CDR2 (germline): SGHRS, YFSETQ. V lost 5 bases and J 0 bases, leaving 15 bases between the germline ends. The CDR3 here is CASSWTMTVAKNIQYF. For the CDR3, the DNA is TGCGCCAGCAGTTGGACGATGACAGTAGCCAAAAACATTCAGTACTTC.

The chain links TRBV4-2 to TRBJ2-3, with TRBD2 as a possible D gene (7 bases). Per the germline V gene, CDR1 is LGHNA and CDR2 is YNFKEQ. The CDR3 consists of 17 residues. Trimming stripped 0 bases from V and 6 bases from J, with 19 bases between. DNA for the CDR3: TGTGCCAGCAGCCAAGAGTACACTTTGGGGGGGGCGGATACGCAGTATTTT. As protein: CASSQEYTLGGADTQYF.

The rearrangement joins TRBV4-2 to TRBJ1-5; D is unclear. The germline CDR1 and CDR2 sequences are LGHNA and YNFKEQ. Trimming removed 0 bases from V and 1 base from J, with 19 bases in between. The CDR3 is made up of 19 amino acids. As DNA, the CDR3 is TGTGCCAGCAGCCAAGATCCTGATTTCCCGCTTAGGAGCAATCAGCCCCAGCATTTT. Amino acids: CASSQDPDFPLRSNQPQHF.

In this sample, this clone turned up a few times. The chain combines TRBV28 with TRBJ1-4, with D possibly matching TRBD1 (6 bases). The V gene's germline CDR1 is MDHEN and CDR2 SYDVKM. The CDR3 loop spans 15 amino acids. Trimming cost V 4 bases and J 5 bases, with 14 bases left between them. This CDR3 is CASSSATGGNEKLFF. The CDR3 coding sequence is TGTGCCAGCAGTTCCGCGACAGGAGGAAATGAAAAACTGTTTTTT.

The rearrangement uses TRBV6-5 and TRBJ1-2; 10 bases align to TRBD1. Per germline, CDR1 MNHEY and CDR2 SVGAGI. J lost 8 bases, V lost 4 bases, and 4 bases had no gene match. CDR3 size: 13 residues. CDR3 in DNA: TGTGCCAGCAGTTGGGACAGGGGCTCAGGCTACACCTTC. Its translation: CASSWDRGSGYTF.

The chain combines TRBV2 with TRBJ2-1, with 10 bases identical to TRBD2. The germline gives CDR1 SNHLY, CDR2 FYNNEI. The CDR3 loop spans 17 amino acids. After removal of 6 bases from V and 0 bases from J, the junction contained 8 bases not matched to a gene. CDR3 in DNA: TGTGCCAGCAGCCCCCTAGCGGGGGCTAGCTCCTACAATGAGCAGTTCTTC. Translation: CASSPLAGASSYNEQFF.

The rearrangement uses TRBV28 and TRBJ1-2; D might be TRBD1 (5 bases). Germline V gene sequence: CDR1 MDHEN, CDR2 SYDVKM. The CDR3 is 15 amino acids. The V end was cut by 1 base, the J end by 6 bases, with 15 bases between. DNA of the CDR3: TGTGCCAGCAGTTTATTTAAGGGGAATTGGGATGGCTACACCTTC. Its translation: CASSLFKGNWDGYTF.

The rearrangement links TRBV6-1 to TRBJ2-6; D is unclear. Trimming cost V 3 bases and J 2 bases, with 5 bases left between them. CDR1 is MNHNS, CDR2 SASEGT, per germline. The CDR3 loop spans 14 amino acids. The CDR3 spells CASSDGPGANVLTF. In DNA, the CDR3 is TGTGCCAGCAGTGACGGTCCTGGGGCCAACGTCCTGACTTTC.

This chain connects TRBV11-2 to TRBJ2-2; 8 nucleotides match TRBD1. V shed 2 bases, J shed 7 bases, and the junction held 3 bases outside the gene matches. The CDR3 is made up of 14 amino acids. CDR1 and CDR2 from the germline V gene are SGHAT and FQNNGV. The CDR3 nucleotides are TGTGCCAGCAGCTTACAGGGGGCTGTCGGGGAGCTGTTTTTT. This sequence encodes CASSLQGAVGELFF.